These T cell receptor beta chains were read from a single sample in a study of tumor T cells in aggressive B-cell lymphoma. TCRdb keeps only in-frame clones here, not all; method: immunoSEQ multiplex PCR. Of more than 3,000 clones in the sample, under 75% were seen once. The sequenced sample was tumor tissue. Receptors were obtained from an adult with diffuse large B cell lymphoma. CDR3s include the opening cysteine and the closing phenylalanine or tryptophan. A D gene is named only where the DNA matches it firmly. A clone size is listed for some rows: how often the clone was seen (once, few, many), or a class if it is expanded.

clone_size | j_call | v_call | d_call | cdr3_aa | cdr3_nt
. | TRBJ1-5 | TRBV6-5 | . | CASSYSGAGDQPQHF | TGTGCCAGCAGTTACTCCGGGGCAGGGGATCAGCCCCAGCATTTT
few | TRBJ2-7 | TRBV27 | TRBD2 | CASSLAGERIHEQYF | TGTGCCAGCAGTTTGGCGGGAGAAAGAATCCACGAGCAGTACTTC
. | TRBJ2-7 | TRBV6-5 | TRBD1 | CASSRQGYEQYF | TGTGCCAGCAGTCGACAGGGCTACGAGCAGTACTTC
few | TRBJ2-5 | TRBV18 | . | CASSPWEETQYF | TGTGCCAGCTCACCGTGGGAGGAGACCCAGTACTTC
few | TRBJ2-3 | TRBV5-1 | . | CASSLGELISTDTQYF | TGCGCCAGCAGCTTGGGGGAGCTAATTAGCACAGATACGCAGTATTTT
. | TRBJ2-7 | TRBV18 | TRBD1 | CASSQTQGAADEQYF | TGTGCCAGCTCACAGACACAGGGGGCGGCAGACGAGCAGTACTTC
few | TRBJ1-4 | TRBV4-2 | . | CASSLKGGAGANEKLFF | TGTGCCAGCAGCCTTAAGGGAGGTGCGGGTGCTAATGAAAAACTGTTTTTT
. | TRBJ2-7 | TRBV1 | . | CTSSPKLNAGGDPLTIYEQYF | TGCACCAGCAGCCCTAAGCTCAATGCTGGGGGCGATCCCTTAACCATCTACGAGCAGTACTTC
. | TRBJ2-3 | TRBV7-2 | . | CASSLVGRSTDTQYF | TGTGCCAGCAGCTTAGTCGGGAGAAGCACAGATACGCAGTATTTT
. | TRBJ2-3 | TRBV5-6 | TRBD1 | CASRETGTGWTDTQYF | TGTGCCAGCAGGGAAACCGGGACAGGGTGGACAGATACGCAGTATTTT
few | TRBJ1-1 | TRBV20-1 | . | CSAVNTEAFF | TGCAGTGCCGTTAACACTGAAGCTTTCTTT
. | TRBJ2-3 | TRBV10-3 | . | CAISVSGSDTQYF | TGTGCCATCAGTGTTTCAGGGTCAGATACGCAGTATTTT